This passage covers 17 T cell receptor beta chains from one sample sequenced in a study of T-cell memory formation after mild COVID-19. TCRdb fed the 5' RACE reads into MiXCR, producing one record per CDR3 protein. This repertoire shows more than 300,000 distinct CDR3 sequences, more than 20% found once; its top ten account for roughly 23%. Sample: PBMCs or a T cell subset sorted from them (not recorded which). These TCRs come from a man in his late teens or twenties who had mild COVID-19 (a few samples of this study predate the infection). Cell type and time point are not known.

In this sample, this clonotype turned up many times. The CDR3 DNA is TGCGCCAGCACTCTGGGGCTAGCGGGGGATGAGCAGTTCTTC. Amino acids: CASTLGLAGDEQFF. The chain has TRBV5-1 and TRBJ2-1; 10 bases line up with TRBD2. Per germline, CDR1 SGHRS and CDR2 YFSETQ. CDR3 length: 14 amino acids. The V and J ends lost 6 bases and 8 bases, in that order; junction bases with no gene match: 8.

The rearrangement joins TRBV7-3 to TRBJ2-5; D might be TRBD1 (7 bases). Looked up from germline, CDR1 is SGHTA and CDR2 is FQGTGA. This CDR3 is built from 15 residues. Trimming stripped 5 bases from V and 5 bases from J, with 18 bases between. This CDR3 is CASSREGGLAETQYF. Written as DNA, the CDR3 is TGTGCCAGCAGCCGAGAAGGGGGCCTAGCGGAGACCCAGTACTTC.

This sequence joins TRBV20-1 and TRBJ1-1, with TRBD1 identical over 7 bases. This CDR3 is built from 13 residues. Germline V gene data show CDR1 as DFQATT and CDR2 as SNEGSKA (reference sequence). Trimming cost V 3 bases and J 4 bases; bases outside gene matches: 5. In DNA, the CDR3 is TGCAGTGCTAGTGGGACAGTAAGCACTGAAGCTTTCTTT. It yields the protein CSASGTVSTEAFF.

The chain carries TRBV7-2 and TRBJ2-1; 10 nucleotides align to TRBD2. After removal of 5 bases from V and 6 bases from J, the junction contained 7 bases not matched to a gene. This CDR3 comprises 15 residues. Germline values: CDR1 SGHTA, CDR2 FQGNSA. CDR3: CASSTRLAGGNEQFF. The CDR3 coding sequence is TGTGCCAGCAGCACGAGACTAGCGGGCGGCAATGAGCAGTTCTTC.

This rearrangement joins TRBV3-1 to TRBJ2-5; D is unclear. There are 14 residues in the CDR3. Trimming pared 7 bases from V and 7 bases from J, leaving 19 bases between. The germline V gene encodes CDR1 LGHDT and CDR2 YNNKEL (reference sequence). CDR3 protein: CASTDRHPSGTQYF. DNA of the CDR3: TGTGCCAGCACCGACCGGCATCCTTCGGGGACCCAGTACTTC.

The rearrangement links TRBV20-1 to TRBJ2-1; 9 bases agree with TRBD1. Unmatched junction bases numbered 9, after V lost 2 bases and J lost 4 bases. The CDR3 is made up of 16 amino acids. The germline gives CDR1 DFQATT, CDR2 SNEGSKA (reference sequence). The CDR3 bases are TGCAGTGCTAGATCTTGGAGGACAGGGGAGTACAATGAGCAGTTCTTC. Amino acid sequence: CSARSWRTGEYNEQFF.

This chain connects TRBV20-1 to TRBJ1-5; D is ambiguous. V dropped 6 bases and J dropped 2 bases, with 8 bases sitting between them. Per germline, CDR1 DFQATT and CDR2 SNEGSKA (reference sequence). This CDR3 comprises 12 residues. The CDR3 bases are TGCAGTGCCCCCGGGGGCAATCAGCCCCAGCATTTT. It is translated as CSAPGGNQPQHF.

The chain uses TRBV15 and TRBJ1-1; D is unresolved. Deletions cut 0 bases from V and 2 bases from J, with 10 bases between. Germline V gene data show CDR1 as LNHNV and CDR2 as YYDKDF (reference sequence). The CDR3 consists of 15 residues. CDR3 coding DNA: TGTGCCACCAGCAGAGATTTTAAACCAAACACTGAAGCTTTCTTT. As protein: CATSRDFKPNTEAFF.

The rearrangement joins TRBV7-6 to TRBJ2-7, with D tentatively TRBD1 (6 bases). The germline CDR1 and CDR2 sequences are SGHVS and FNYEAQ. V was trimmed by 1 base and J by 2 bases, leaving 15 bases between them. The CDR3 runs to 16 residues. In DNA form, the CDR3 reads TGTGCCAGCAGCTTAGTGGGCAGGGGACCTCCCTACGAGCAGTACTTC. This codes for CASSLVGRGPPYEQYF.

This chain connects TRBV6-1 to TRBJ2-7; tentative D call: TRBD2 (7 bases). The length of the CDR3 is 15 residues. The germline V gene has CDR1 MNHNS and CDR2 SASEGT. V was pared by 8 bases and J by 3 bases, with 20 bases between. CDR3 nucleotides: TGTGCCAGCCGGACGCGGACGGGGGGCTTCTACGAGCAGTACTTC. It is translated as CASRTRTGGFYEQYF.

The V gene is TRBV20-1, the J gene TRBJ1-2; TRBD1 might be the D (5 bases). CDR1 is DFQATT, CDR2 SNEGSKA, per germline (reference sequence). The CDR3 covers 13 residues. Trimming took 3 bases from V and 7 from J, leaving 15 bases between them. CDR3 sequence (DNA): TGCAGTGCTAGCCCGACAGTTATAGGTGGCTACACCTTC. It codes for CSASPTVIGGYTF.

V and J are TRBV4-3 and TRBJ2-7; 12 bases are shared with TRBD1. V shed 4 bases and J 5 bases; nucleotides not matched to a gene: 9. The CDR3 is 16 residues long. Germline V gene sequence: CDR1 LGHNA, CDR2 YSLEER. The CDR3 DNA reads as TGCGCCAGCAGCCCTCCCAGGGACAGGGGGCGGGACGAGCAGTACTTC. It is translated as CASSPPRDRGRDEQYF.

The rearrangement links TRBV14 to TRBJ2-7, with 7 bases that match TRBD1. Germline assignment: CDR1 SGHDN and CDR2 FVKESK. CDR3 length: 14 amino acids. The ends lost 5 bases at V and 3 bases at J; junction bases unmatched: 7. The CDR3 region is CASSNGQVYYEQYV. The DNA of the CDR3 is TGTGCCAGCAGCAACGGACAGGTCTACTACGAGCAGTACGTC.

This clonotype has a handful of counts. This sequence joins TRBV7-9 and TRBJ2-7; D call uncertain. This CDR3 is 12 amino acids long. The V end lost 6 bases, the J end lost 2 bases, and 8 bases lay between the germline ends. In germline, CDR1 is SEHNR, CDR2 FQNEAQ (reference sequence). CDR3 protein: CASSTETYEQYF. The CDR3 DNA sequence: TGTGCCAGCAGTACGGAGACCTACGAGCAGTACTTC.

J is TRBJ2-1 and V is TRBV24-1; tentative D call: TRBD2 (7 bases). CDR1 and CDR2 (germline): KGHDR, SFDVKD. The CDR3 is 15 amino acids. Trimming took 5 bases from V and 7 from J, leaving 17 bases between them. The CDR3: CATSARLGGRNEQFF. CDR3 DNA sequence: TGTGCCACCAGTGCTCGTCTGGGGGGGCGTAATGAGCAGTTCTTC.

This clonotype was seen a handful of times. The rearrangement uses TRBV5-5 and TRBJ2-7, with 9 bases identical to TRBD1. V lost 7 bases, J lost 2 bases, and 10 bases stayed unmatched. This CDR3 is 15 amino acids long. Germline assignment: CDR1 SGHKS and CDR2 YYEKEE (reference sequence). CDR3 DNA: TGTGCCAGCGGCCCCGGGACAGGGACCGCCTACGAGCAGTACGTC. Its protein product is CASGPGTGTAYEQYV.

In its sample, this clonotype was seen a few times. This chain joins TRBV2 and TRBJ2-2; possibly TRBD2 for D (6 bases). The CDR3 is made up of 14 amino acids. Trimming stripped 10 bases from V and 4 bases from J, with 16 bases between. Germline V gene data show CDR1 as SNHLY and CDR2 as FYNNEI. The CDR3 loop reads CATEGGYTTGELFF. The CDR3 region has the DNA TGTGCCACCGAAGGAGGGTACACCACCGGGGAGCTGTTTTTT.